The 28 T cell receptor beta chains given below trace back to one sample, sequenced in a study of shared clonotypes between healthy human individuals. Repertoires were generated with immunoSEQ multiplex PCR, while TCRdb's copy carries only in-frame clones and drops some. The sample holds more than 2 million clones, approximately 96% seen once. The sequenced material came from naive CD4+ T cells sorted from blood. Sample subset: CD45RA+ positively selected. Receptors originate from a man aged 18 to 30 in good health.

The chain combines TRBV5-1 with TRBJ2-1; 7 bases are shared with TRBD2. Germline V gives CDR1 SGHRS, CDR2 YFSETQ. V shed 4 bases and J 3 bases; nucleotides not matched to a gene: 1. This CDR3 is 13 amino acids long. The CDR3 loop reads CASSRGGYNEQFF. For the CDR3, the DNA is TGCGCCAGCAGCCGCGGGGGCTACAATGAGCAGTTCTTC.

The rearrangement links TRBV9 to TRBJ2-2; the match to TRBD2 covers 7 bases. CDR1 is SGDLS and CDR2 is YYNGEE in the germline V gene. This CDR3 comprises 13 residues. J lost 7 bases, V lost 0 bases, and 0 bases had no gene match. The CDR3: CASSVAGGGELFF. The CDR3 DNA reads TGTGCCAGCAGCGTAGCGGGGGGCGGGGAGCTGTTTTTT.

This clone was detected only once. CDR3 residues: CASSWTGGTLAKNIQYF. The CDR3 DNA sequence: TGTGCCAGCAGCTGGACAGGGGGGACCTTAGCCAAAAACATTCAGTACTTC. The rearrangement uses TRBV5-6 and TRBJ2-4; 10 bases fit TRBD1. CDR3 length: 17 amino acids. Germline CDR1 SGHDT, CDR2 YYEEEE. V dropped 3 bases and J dropped 0; count of bases not matched to a gene: 6.

The J gene is TRBJ1-1, the V gene TRBV20-1; D unresolved. CDR1 is DFQATT, CDR2 SNEGSKA, per germline (reference sequence). The CDR3 extends over 11 amino acids. Between the trimmed V and J ends, which lost 7 bases and 1 base, there was a span of 7 bases. CDR3 in amino acids: CSVKENTEAFF. CDR3 DNA: TGCAGTGTCAAGGAGAACACTGAAGCTTTCTTT.

The chain employs TRBV19 and TRBJ1-1, with a tentative D call TRBD1 (5 bases). Germline CDR1 and CDR2: LNHDA and SQIVND (reference sequence). Trimming took 6 bases from V and 3 from J, leaving 11 bases between them. This CDR3 is 13 amino acids long. The CDR3 coding sequence is TGTGCCAGTAGCGCTGACAGCGACACTGAAGCTTTCTTT. It specifies CASSADSDTEAFF.

The rearrangement links TRBV4-3 to TRBJ2-3, with TRBD2 identical over 11 bases. This CDR3 spans 18 amino acids. Germline V gene sequence: CDR1 LGHNA, CDR2 YSLEER. Trimming at V came to 0 bases and at J to 3 bases, leaving 8 bases not matched to a gene. The CDR3 coding sequence is TGCGCCAGCAGCCAAGATTGGGCTAGCGGGAGGAAGACAGATACGCAGTATTTT. It translates to CASSQDWASGRKTDTQYF.

The V gene is TRBV14, the J gene TRBJ2-2; possible D gene TRBD2, 5 bases. The CDR3 loop spans 14 amino acids. Germline V lookup: CDR1 SGHDN, CDR2 FVKESK. Trimming took off 4 bases at V and 3 bases at J, with 9 bases between the two ends. This CDR3 is CASSRARDTGELFF. The CDR3, as DNA: TGTGCCAGCAGCCGGGCGAGGGACACCGGGGAGCTGTTTTTT. The full variable domain, with the rest looked up from reference TRBV14 and TRBJ2-2, is EAGVTQFPSHSVIEKGQTVTLRCDPISGHDNLYWYRRVMGKEIKFLLHFVKESKQDESGMPNNRFLAERTGGTYSTLKVQPAELEDSGVYFCASSRARDTGELFFGEGSRLTVL.

CDR3 sequence: CASSSGLAGGGDTQYF. The CDR3 DNA follows: TGCGCCAGCAGCTCGGGACTAGCGGGAGGTGGGGATACGCAGTATTTT. The chain combines TRBV5-1 with TRBJ2-3; TRBD2 aligns across 15 bases. V shed 3 bases, J shed 6 bases, and the junction held 5 bases outside the gene matches. Germline V gives CDR1 SGHRS, CDR2 YFSETQ. The CDR3 spans 16 residues.

A single count supports this clone. This chain connects TRBV5-1 to TRBJ2-1; D remains unclear. V dropped 0 bases and J dropped 8 bases, with 30 bases sitting between them. Germline CDR1 is SGHRS and CDR2 is YFSETQ. The CDR3 totals 20 residues. CDR3: CASSLASKLPGHAWFDEQFF. CDR3 sequence (DNA): TGCGCCAGCAGCTTGGCTTCAAAGCTACCGGGCCATGCTTGGTTCGATGAGCAGTTCTTC.

This chain links TRBV2 with TRBJ2-4; D might be TRBD1 (5 bases). V shed 4 bases and J shed 6 bases, with 16 bases lying between them. The CDR3 loop spans 15 amino acids. The germline V gene encodes CDR1 SNHLY and CDR2 FYNNEI. The CDR3 DNA reads TGTGCCAGCAGTGGAGGCATCCCGACAGTAAACATTCAGTACTTC. It specifies CASSGGIPTVNIQYF.

The chain links TRBV18 to TRBJ2-7; weak D call: TRBD2 (6 bases). The CDR3 totals 13 residues. CDR1 is KGHSH and CDR2 is LQKENI in the germline V gene. V shed 5 bases and J shed 3 bases, with 11 bases lying between them. The CDR3 coding sequence is TGTGCCAGCTCAACCGGAGGGAACTACGAGCAGTACTTC. Protein product: CASSTGGNYEQYF.

CDR3 nucleotide sequence: TGTGCCAGTGAGGACAGGGCCAAAAACATTCAGTACTTC. This sequence encodes CASEDRAKNIQYF. The J gene is TRBJ2-4, the V gene TRBV19; the match to TRBD1 covers 7 bases. The germline CDR1 and CDR2 sequences are LNHDA and SQIVND (reference sequence). This CDR3 is built from 13 residues. Trimming cost V 8 bases and J 1 base; bases outside gene matches: 2.

CDR3 loop: CASSSSSGSTRTQYF. The CDR3 DNA is TGCGCCAGCAGCTCCTCTTCTGGATCGACGAGGACCCAGTACTTC. The rearrangement joins TRBV5-1 to TRBJ2-5; D is undetermined. The V end was cut by 3 bases, the J end by 7 bases, with 19 bases between. This CDR3 contains 15 residues. The germline V gene has CDR1 SGHRS and CDR2 YFSETQ. Complete variable domain (other parts from reference TRBV5-1 and TRBJ2-5): KAGVTQTPRYLIKTRGQQVTLSCSPISGHRSVSWYQQTPGQGLQFLFEYFSETQRNKGNFPGRFSGRQFSNSRSEMNVSTLELGDSALYLCASSSSSGSTRTQYFGPGTRLLVL.

The chain recombines TRBV5-5 with TRBJ2-2; TRBD1 or TRBD2 may be the D gene (6 bases each). Germline loops: CDR1 SGHKS, CDR2 YYEKEE (reference sequence). The CDR3 totals 16 residues. V gave up 0 bases and J gave up 4 bases, with 13 bases separating them. CDR3 bases: TGTGCCAGCAGCTTGGTGGGGGGCGCAGGCACCGGGGAGCTGTTTTTT. Amino acid sequence: CASSLVGGAGTGELFF.

The chain carries TRBV29-1 and TRBJ2-1, with TRBD1 matching 8 bases. J lost 3 bases, V lost 7 bases, and 8 bases had no gene match. CDR3 length: 14 residues. CDR1 SQVTM and CDR2 ANQGSEA come from the germline V gene. CDR3: CSARPGQDYNEQFF. The DNA of the CDR3 is TGCAGCGCCAGGCCGGGACAGGACTACAATGAGCAGTTCTTC.

Note on this clone: Compared with germline, one end of the junction differs, possibly owing to a read error. The chain joins TRBV30 to TRBJ1-2; 9 bases agree with TRBD1. CDR3 length equals 15 residues. The germline V gene encodes CDR1 GTSNPN and CDR2 SVGIG (reference sequence). The CDR3 DNA reads as TGTGCCCGGAGTGTAGACCCGGGACAGGGTTTCGGCTACACCTTC. As protein: CARSVDPGQGFGYTF. The variable domain in full, completed from reference TRBV30 and TRBJ1-2, reads SQTIHQWPATLVQPVGSPLSLECTVEGTSNPNLYWYRQAAGRGLQLLFYSVGIGQISSEVPQNLSASRPQDRQFILSSKKLLLSDSGFYLCARSVDPGQGFGYTFGSGTRLTVV.

Only a few counts were recorded for this clone. The CDR3 region is CASSGGASNEKLFF. CDR3 sequence (DNA): TGCGCCAGCAGTGGGGGGGCATCTAATGAAAAACTGTTTTTT. This chain uses TRBV10-1 with TRBJ1-4, with a weak D call TRBD1 (6 bases). The CDR3 consists of 14 residues. Germline assignment: CDR1 WNHNN and CDR2 SYGVQD (reference sequence). The germline V and J ends were trimmed by 4 bases and 3 bases, with 9 bases remaining between them.

V and J are TRBV10-3 and TRBJ2-7; 9 bases agree with TRBD1. The CDR3 length is 15 residues. With V trimmed by 0 bases and J by 3 bases, 3 bases remained unmatched. Germline assignment: CDR1 ENHRY and CDR2 SYGVKD. DNA for the CDR3: TGTGCCATCAGTGAGTCGGACAGGGGATACTACGAGCAGTACTTC. Translation gives CAISESDRGYYEQYF.

V usage is TRBV6-1 and J usage is TRBJ1-2; no clear D. The germline gives CDR1 MNHNS, CDR2 SASEGT. Between the trimmed V and J ends, which lost 6 bases and 4 bases, there was a span of 15 bases. CDR3 length: 14 amino acids. The CDR3 reads CASRGTDKTYGYTF. The CDR3 nucleotides are TGTGCCAGCAGGGGAACTGACAAGACCTATGGCTACACCTTC.

This sequence joins TRBV7-8 and TRBJ1-1, with TRBD1 identical over 9 bases. With 4 bases clipped from V and 10 bases from J, the junction kept 7 bases outside the gene matches. Germline V gene lookup returns CDR1 SGHVS and CDR2 FQNEAQ. This CDR3 has 13 amino acids. The CDR3 nucleotides read TGTGCCAGCAGCTCCCGACAGGGGGTTGTAGCTTTCTTT. It yields the protein CASSSRQGVVAFF.

This chain connects TRBV9 to TRBJ2-7; 13 nucleotides align to TRBD2. CDR3 size: 14 residues. V trimming: 4 bases; J trimming: 5 bases; junction bases outside the gene matches: 3. Germline V gives CDR1 SGDLS, CDR2 YYNGEE. The CDR3 sequence: CASSTSGGAHEQYF. The CDR3, as DNA: TGTGCCAGCAGCACTAGCGGGGGGGCCCACGAGCAGTACTTC.

The J gene is TRBJ1-6, the V gene TRBV6-1; TRBD1 aligns across 10 bases. V shed 5 bases and J 8 bases; nucleotides not matched to a gene: 6. CDR1 and CDR2 (germline): MNHNS, SASEGT. The CDR3 has 15 residues. This CDR3 is CASSSWDRGDSPLHF. DNA for the CDR3: TGTGCCAGCAGTTCCTGGGACAGGGGTGATTCACCCCTCCACTTT.

The genes are TRBV28 and TRBJ1-5; no firm D call. CDR1 and CDR2 (germline): MDHEN, SYDVKM. V shed 4 bases and J shed 5 bases, with 15 bases lying between them. The CDR3 covers 15 residues. CDR3 sequence: CASSSGGRGDQPQHF. The DNA for the CDR3 is TGTGCCAGCAGTTCGGGCGGGAGAGGTGATCAGCCCCAGCATTTT.

The chain joins TRBV2 to TRBJ1-5; TRBD1 matches at 8 bases. The germline V gene has CDR1 SNHLY and CDR2 FYNNEI. The CDR3 has 15 amino acids. The V gene end was trimmed by 4 bases and the J gene end by 1 base; junction bases not matched to a gene: 3. The CDR3 sequence is CASSARTGSNQPQHF. DNA of the CDR3: TGTGCCAGCAGTGCCCGGACAGGGAGCAATCAGCCCCAGCATTTT.

The V call is TRBV5-4, the J call TRBJ1-2; 9 positions match TRBD1. Germline CDR1 is SGHNT and CDR2 is YYREEE (reference sequence). Unmatched junction bases numbered 14, after V lost 4 bases and J lost 4 bases. The CDR3 loop spans 17 amino acids. The CDR3 loop is CASSPKGQGQMGYGYTF. The CDR3 DNA reads as TGTGCCAGCAGCCCGAAGGGACAGGGACAAATGGGCTATGGCTACACCTTC. The variable domain in full, with the rest retrieved from reference TRBV5-4 and TRBJ1-2, is ETGVTQSPTHLIKTRGQQVTLRCSSQSGHNTVSWYQQALGQGPQFIFQYYREEENGRGNFPPRFSGLQFPNYSSELNVNALELDDSALYLCASSPKGQGQMGYGYTFGSGTRLTVV.

This clone was picked up one time. The rearrangement joins TRBV9 to TRBJ2-6; D not certain. Germline V gene sequence: CDR1 SGDLS, CDR2 YYNGEE. The V end was cut by 0 bases, the J end by 4 bases, with 14 bases between. CDR3 size: 17 residues. CDR3 DNA sequence: TGTGCCAGCAGCGTAGACCCTCCAGGCCGGGGGGCCAACGTCCTGACTTTC. Its protein product is CASSVDPPGRGANVLTF.

CDR3 loop: CSGRGETQYF. CDR3 DNA: TGCAGCGGGCGGGGGGAGACCCAGTACTTC. The genes are TRBV29-1 and TRBJ2-5, with 7 bases matching TRBD2. Germline V lookup: CDR1 SQVTM, CDR2 ANQGSEA. The CDR3 length is 10 residues. J lost 5 bases, V lost 7 bases, and 1 base had no gene match. The variable domain in full, completed from reference TRBV29-1 and TRBJ2-5, reads SAVISQKPSRDICQRGTSLTIQCQVDSQVTMMFWYRQQPGQSLTLIATANQGSEATYESGFVIDKFPISRPNLTFSTLTVSNMSPEDSSIYLCSGRGETQYFGPGTRLLVL.

As DNA, the CDR3 is TGTGCCAGCAGTTACGGGAGGGCTAGCACAGATACGCAGTATTTT. This translates into CASSYGRASTDTQYF. The V and J genes are TRBV6-5 and TRBJ2-3; 7 positions match TRBD2. Losses at the gene ends were 2 bases for V and 0 bases for J; bases not matched to a gene: 2. The CDR3 totals 15 residues. The germline gives CDR1 MNHEY, CDR2 SVGAGI.